The 8 T cell receptor beta chains below come from one sample, sequenced in a study of blood T cells in healthy people across ages. Together with a sample-barcoded 5' primer, a J-beta primer mix was included in a second PCR lasting about 7 to 11 cycles. TCRdb reprocessed the 5' RACE reads with MiXCR, giving one entry per CDR3 protein. The sample holds approximately 800,000 distinct CDR3 sequences, about half seen once. The material sequenced was blood. Source of these receptors: a man aged 80 or over in good health.

The gene calls are TRBV5-4 and TRBJ2-5; possibly TRBD1 or TRBD2 for D (6 bases each). The better agreement between TRBJ2-7 and the DNA end casts doubt on the J call. The CDR3 is made up of 14 amino acids. Germline CDR1 SGHNT, CDR2 YYREEE (reference sequence). The CDR3 nucleotides read TGTGCCAGCAGCCGAAGTGGGGGGCGGGACGAGCAGTACTTC. Its translation: CASSRSGGRDEQYF.

The chain joins TRBV12-3 or TRBV12-4 to TRBJ1-4; possibly TRBD1 for D (5 bases). V dropped 5 bases and J dropped 3 bases, with 19 bases sitting between them. There are 17 residues in the CDR3. The CDR3 is CASSGGTGLLANEKLFF. In DNA, the CDR3 is TGTGCCAGCAGTGGGGGAACAGGACTATTGGCTAATGAAAAACTGTTTTTT.

The rearrangement joins TRBV20-1 to TRBJ2-3; 7 bases align to TRBD2. This CDR3 has 15 residues. The germline V gene has CDR1 DFQATT and CDR2 SNEGSKA (reference sequence). V dropped 6 bases and J dropped 5; count of bases not matched to a gene: 14. This CDR3 is CSALTRREIRDTQYF. The CDR3 DNA reads TGCAGTGCCCTGACAAGGCGGGAGATAAGAGATACGCAGTATTTT.

This clonotype was seen only a few times. The rearrangement joins TRBV9 to TRBJ2-3; 10 bases agree with TRBD1. The CDR3 runs to 15 residues. With 4 bases clipped from V and 4 bases from J, the junction kept 6 bases outside the gene matches. The germline V gene encodes CDR1 SGDLS and CDR2 YYNGEE. Here the CDR3 DNA reads TGTGCCAGCAGCTCTCGGACAGGGGGTCCAGATACGCAGTATTTT. The encoded protein is CASSSRTGGPDTQYF.

The chain uses TRBV25-1 and TRBJ2-3; weak D call: TRBD1 (6 bases). V was shortened by 2 bases and J by 3 bases, with 6 bases between the two germline ends. Looked up from germline, CDR1 is MGHDK and CDR2 is SYGVNS. The CDR3 has 13 amino acids. The CDR3 DNA is TGTGCCAGCAGTGAACAGGGGACAGATACGCAGTATTTT. It codes for CASSEQGTDTQYF. The entire variable domain, with the rest obtained from reference TRBV25-1 and TRBJ2-3, is as follows: EADIYQTPRYLVIGTGKKITLECSQTMGHDKMYWYQQDPGMELHLIHYSYGVNSTEKGDLSSESTVSRIRTEHFPLTLESARPSHTSQYLCASSEQGTDTQYFGPGTRLTVL.

V usage is TRBV3-1 and J usage is TRBJ1-2; 7 bases line up with TRBD1. CDR3 length: 14 residues. The germline CDR1 and CDR2 sequences are LGHDT and YNNKEL (reference sequence). V shed 4 bases, J shed 6 bases, and the junction held 8 bases outside the gene matches. The CDR3 sequence is CASSLRTGGHGYTF. CDR3 coding DNA: TGTGCCAGCAGCCTCAGGACAGGTGGCCATGGCTACACCTTC.

This clonotype was picked up one time. The genes are TRBV4-3 and TRBJ2-3, with 16 bases identical to TRBD2. Germline V lookup: CDR1 LGHNA, CDR2 YSLEER. This CDR3 has 19 residues. J lost 3 bases, V lost 0 bases, and 6 bases had no gene match. The CDR3 nucleotides are TGCGCCAGCAGCCAAGATGGGACTAGCGGGGGGGCCTGGACAGATACGCAGTATTTT. Residues: CASSQDGTSGGAWTDTQYF.

This chain links TRBV11-2 with TRBJ2-1; 9 bases map to TRBD2. Trimming at V came to 7 bases and at J to 9 bases, leaving 10 bases not matched to a gene. CDR1 is SGHAT and CDR2 is FQNNGV in the germline V gene. There are 14 residues in the CDR3. The CDR3 reads CASTFSGSLSEQFF. As DNA, the CDR3 is TGTGCCAGCACCTTTAGCGGGAGCCTCAGTGAGCAGTTCTTC.